This TCR beta chain is drawn from a study of human T cells and chemical hapten exposure. Turning to the study itself: Sensitization involved placing 2% DPC onto a 2 cm by 2 cm region of upper inner arm skin.

Single cDNA molecules in the library carried unique molecular identifiers attached during preparation. TCRdb passed the RACE reads through MiXCR, listing each CDR3 protein once. Among approximately 90,000 distinct CDR3 sequences listed, 11% were seen once. In its sample, this clonotype was seen a few times. Germline lookup yields CDR1 SGHTA and CDR2 FQGTGA. Trimming cost V 1 base and J 4 bases; bases outside gene matches: 7. The CDR3 is made up of 16 amino acids. Time point specified: patch test 2, 6 weeks after DPC sensitization. Treatment meaning: therapeutic diphenylcyclopropenone sensitization with weekly scalp DPC.

This rearrangement joins TRBV7-3 to TRBJ2-7; 10 bases are a match to TRBD2. The origin of this receptor is a man aged 35-49 years with alopecia areata. Some clones in this sample may be carry-over from other donors' samples. The source was whole blood, collected in connection with sensitization to the hapten diphenylcyclopropenone (DPC). CDR3 residues: CASSLKGLATLYEQYV. The CDR3 DNA reads as TGTGCCAGCAGCTTAAAGGGACTAGCGACCTTGTACGAGCAGTACGTC.